This T cell receptor beta chain was identified in a study of sequential checkpoint blockade in melanoma. At the level of the study: Both treatment sequences were followed by maintenance nivolumab. After nivolumab or ipilimumab alone, about two dozen patients had week-13 rebiopsies. TCRbeta immunosequencing was performed on DNA from roughly 90 pretreatment melanoma tumor samples. Overall study findings and caveats: Rising tumor T-cell fraction and clonality meant about 30 times likelier benefit.

As regards this clone: Its antigen is not identified.

The treatment here: randomized to nivolumab then ipilimumab (arm A) or the reverse (arm B). The assay was immunoSEQ multiplex PCR, and TCRdb's table has in-frame clones only and misses some. The sample has a few thousand clones, more than 15% seen once. This TCR came from a human donor with melanoma. The source material was tumor tissue (inferred from file names), sampled from a patient given nivolumab and ipilimumab in sequence.

The CDR3 here is CASGRPVSTGELFF. DNA for the CDR3: TGTGCCAGCGGCAGACCCGTAAGCACCGGGGAGCTGTTTTTT. This chain links TRBV28 with TRBJ2-2; D remains ambiguous. The germline V gene has CDR1 MDHEN and CDR2 SYDVKM. V shed 8 bases and J shed 4 bases, with 14 bases lying between them. This CDR3 region has 14 residues.